Shown below are 25 T cell receptor beta chains from a single sample sequenced in a study of blood T cell repertoires in COVID-19. The protocol was immunoSEQ multiplex PCR, while the TCRdb copy is restricted to in-frame clones and leaves out a portion. Altogether a few hundred thousand clones are present, around 80% being singletons, with the ten largest covering about 7.2%. The sequenced material came from peripheral blood. The source of these receptors is a woman in her 70s with acute or convalescent COVID-19.

This rearrangement joins TRBV5-5 to TRBJ1-6; tentatively, D is TRBD1 (5 bases). The germline V gene encodes CDR1 SGHKS and CDR2 YYEKEE (reference sequence). V was shortened by 1 base and J by 7 bases, with 12 bases between the two germline ends. The CDR3 contains 15 residues. Here the CDR3 DNA reads TGTGCCAGCAGCTTGTATTCGCAGGGAAATTCACCCCTCCACTTT. This translates into CASSLYSQGNSPLHF.

The chain recombines TRBV7-8 with TRBJ1-4, with a tentative D call TRBD1 (5 bases). V was cut by 5 bases and J by 0 bases, with 16 bases left in between. The germline CDR1 and CDR2 sequences are SGHVS and FQNEAQ. The CDR3 totals 17 residues. The CDR3 sequence: CASSPRGGTSTNEKLFF. In DNA, the CDR3 is TGTGCCAGCAGCCCTCGGGGGGGTACCTCAACTAATGAAAAACTGTTTTTT.

The chain has TRBV25-1 and TRBJ2-7; D may be TRBD1 (6 bases). This CDR3 is built from 12 residues. The germline CDR1 and CDR2 sequences are MGHDK and SYGVNS. V lost 4 bases and J 6 bases, leaving 10 bases between the germline ends. For the CDR3, the DNA is TGTGCCAGCAGTGGGGGGCACTCCGAGCAGTACTTC. This sequence encodes CASSGGHSEQYF.

This clone has a count of ten or more. V gene TRBV5-1 combines with J gene TRBJ2-7; 8 bases fit TRBD1. Losses at the gene ends were 0 bases for V and 6 bases for J; bases not matched to a gene: 5. Germline-derived CDR1 and CDR2 are SGHRS and YFSETQ. The CDR3 has 14 residues. In nucleotides, the CDR3 is TGCGCCAGCAGCTTGGGGCAGGGGGCGATCGAGCAGTACTTC. Its translation: CASSLGQGAIEQYF.

This rearrangement joins TRBV5-6 to TRBJ2-3, with 11 bases fitting TRBD2. This CDR3 spans 15 amino acids. V was clipped by 3 bases and J by 2 bases; unmatched bases: 2. Germline CDR1 SGHDT, CDR2 YYEEEE. CDR3 protein: CASSSLAGVTDTQYF. The CDR3 DNA reads as TGTGCCAGCAGCTCACTAGCGGGGGTCACAGATACGCAGTATTTT.

V gene TRBV30 combines with J gene TRBJ1-2; D gene ambiguous. V was cut by 4 bases and J by 1 base, with 10 bases left in between. This CDR3 comprises 13 residues. Germline CDR1 reads GTSNPN; CDR2 reads SVGIG (reference sequence). The CDR3 region has the DNA TGTGCCTGGAATCCCGGTGGTAACTATGGCTACACCTTC. Translated: CAWNPGGNYGYTF.

The rearrangement uses TRBV9 and TRBJ2-7; no definite D call. The CDR3 contains 13 residues. V shed 0 bases and J shed 5 bases, with 9 bases lying between them. Germline CDR1 SGDLS, CDR2 YYNGEE. This CDR3 is CASSVVVEDEQYF. CDR3 DNA: TGTGCCAGCAGCGTAGTAGTAGAGGACGAGCAGTACTTC.

The rearrangement joins TRBV14 to TRBJ2-3; 9 nucleotides align to TRBD2. Germline assignment: CDR1 SGHDN and CDR2 FVKESK. V was clipped by 1 base and J by 7 bases; unmatched bases: 6. The CDR3 spans 15 residues. The CDR3 region is CASSQGAGLANTQYF. For the CDR3, the DNA is TGTGCCAGCAGCCAAGGGGCAGGACTAGCGAATACGCAGTATTTT.

The CDR3 reads CASSPLGAGSNQPQHF. The CDR3 DNA reads as TGTGCCAGCTCACCTCTAGGGGCAGGTAGCAATCAGCCCCAGCATTTT. V is TRBV18 and J is TRBJ1-5; D possibly corresponds to TRBD1 (5 bases). V lost 3 bases and J lost 0, with 12 bases in between. The CDR3 contains 16 residues. Germline assignment: CDR1 KGHSH and CDR2 LQKENI.

The rearrangement uses TRBV5-1 and TRBJ1-2; D is possibly TRBD1 (5 bases). Trimming pared 3 bases from V and 7 bases from J, leaving 16 bases between. Germline CDR1 SGHRS, CDR2 YFSETQ. The CDR3 covers 14 residues. The CDR3 DNA reads TGCGCCAGCAGCTCGGGACTCCTAGAGGTTGGCTACACCTTC. This encodes CASSSGLLEVGYTF. Full variable domain (missing parts from reference TRBV5-1 and TRBJ1-2): KAGVTQTPRYLIKTRGQQVTLSCSPISGHRSVSWYQQTPGQGLQFLFEYFSETQRNKGNFPGRFSGRQFSNSRSEMNVSTLELGDSALYLCASSSGLLEVGYTFGSGTRLTVV.

The rearrangement links TRBV7-2 to TRBJ2-5; D might be TRBD2 (5 bases). V shed 2 bases and J shed 2 bases, with 12 bases lying between them. There are 15 residues in the CDR3. Germline V CDR1 and CDR2: SGHTA, FQGNSA. The CDR3 here is CASSLMGSGQETQYF. CDR3 sequence (DNA): TGTGCCAGCAGCTTAATGGGTTCGGGGCAAGAGACCCAGTACTTC.

V is TRBV30 and J is TRBJ2-5, with D possibly matching TRBD2 (5 bases). The V end was cut by 0 bases, the J end by 4 bases, with 9 bases between. The CDR3 spans 13 residues. Germline V gene data show CDR1 as GTSNPN and CDR2 as SVGIG (reference sequence). The CDR3 bases are TGTGCCTGGAGTGTACTAGGGTCAGAGACCCAGTACTTC. Protein product: CAWSVLGSETQYF.

This chain links TRBV25-1 with TRBJ1-2; 7 bases align to TRBD1. The CDR3 contains 15 residues. Germline lookup yields CDR1 MGHDK and CDR2 SYGVNS. With 3 bases clipped from V and 4 bases from J, the junction kept 8 bases outside the gene matches. CDR3 in amino acids: CASSETPTGSYGYTF. CDR3 nucleotide sequence: TGTGCCAGCAGTGAGACGCCGACAGGGTCCTATGGCTACACCTTC.

The chain couples TRBV9 to TRBJ2-5; no clear D. V was trimmed by 0 bases and J by 4 bases, leaving 10 bases between them. The germline CDR1 and CDR2 sequences are SGDLS and YYNGEE. The CDR3 consists of 14 residues. In DNA, the CDR3 is TGTGCCAGCAGCGTAGGGAGTAGCCTAGAGACCCAGTACTTC. This translates into CASSVGSSLETQYF.

This clone is a singleton in its sample. The V and J genes are TRBV19 and TRBJ1-5; 7 positions agree with TRBD1. The length of the CDR3 is 15 residues. Germline V lookup: CDR1 LNHDA, CDR2 SQIVND (reference sequence). Unmatched junction bases numbered 7, after V lost 6 bases and J lost 2 bases. CDR3 sequence (DNA): TGTGCCAGTAGCTACCGACAGGGAGGCAATCAGCCCCAGCATTTT. Translated, it gives CASSYRQGGNQPQHF.

The chain carries TRBV7-2 and TRBJ2-1, with 10 bases matching TRBD2. Germline V gives CDR1 SGHTA, CDR2 FQGNSA. Losses at the gene ends were 3 bases for V and 3 bases for J; bases not matched to a gene: 2. This CDR3 spans 15 amino acids. CDR3 protein: CASSFASGSYNEQFF. The DNA for the CDR3 is TGTGCCAGCAGCTTCGCTAGCGGGAGCTACAATGAGCAGTTCTTC.

The rearrangement uses TRBV7-2 and TRBJ1-1; TRBD1 is a possible D gene (5 bases). There are 15 residues in the CDR3. Germline V CDR1 and CDR2: SGHTA, FQGNSA. The V end lost 2 bases, the J end lost 1 base, and 11 bases lay between the germline ends. CDR3 nucleotide sequence: TGTGCCAGCAGCTTAAGGTCGGGGGGGAACACTGAAGCTTTCTTT. It translates to CASSLRSGGNTEAFF.

The V gene is TRBV20-1, the J gene TRBJ2-2; 11 nucleotides line up with TRBD2. The CDR3 totals 15 residues. The V gene end was trimmed by 3 bases and the J gene end by 5 bases; junction bases not matched to a gene: 5. Germline values: CDR1 DFQATT, CDR2 SNEGSKA (reference sequence). CDR3 DNA: TGCAGTGCTAGTAGCGGGGGGGCCAGTACCGGGGAGCTGTTTTTT. It codes for CSASSGGASTGELFF.

In its sample, this clone was seen a few times. The V and J genes are TRBV29-1 and TRBJ2-5, with D possibly TRBD2 on 5 matching bases. The V and J ends lost 4 bases and 5 bases respectively, with 20 bases between them. Germline CDR1 reads SQVTM; CDR2 reads ANQGSEA. This CDR3 comprises 15 residues. CDR3 sequence: CSVVFRTFLLETQYF. DNA for the CDR3: TGCAGCGTTGTTTTTAGGACTTTCTTGTTGGAGACCCAGTACTTC.

The V and J genes are TRBV7-9 and TRBJ2-2, with 9 bases identical to TRBD1. The V gene end was trimmed by 8 bases and the J gene end by 3 bases; junction bases not matched to a gene: 4. This CDR3 has 14 residues. Germline-derived CDR1 and CDR2 are SEHNR and FQNEAQ (reference sequence). The CDR3 is CASGWTGDTGELFF. The CDR3 coding sequence is TGTGCCAGCGGGTGGACAGGGGACACCGGGGAGCTGTTTTTT.

This clone appeared a single time. V usage is TRBV25-1 and J usage is TRBJ2-5; 7 bases map to TRBD1. Germline V CDR1 and CDR2: MGHDK, SYGVNS. There are 13 residues in the CDR3. Trimming cost V 4 bases and J 6 bases; bases outside gene matches: 5. The CDR3 sequence is CASSGNRGKTQYF. As DNA, the CDR3 is TGTGCCAGCAGTGGTAACAGGGGAAAGACCCAGTACTTC.

This clone was detected a few times. The chain employs TRBV7-2 and TRBJ1-3; no reliable D call. Deletions cut 3 bases from V and 0 bases from J, with 12 bases between. CDR1 SGHTA and CDR2 FQGNSA come from the germline V gene. This CDR3 has 16 residues. Here the CDR3 DNA reads TGTGCCAGCAGCTTTCTTGTTACGAGCTCTGGAAACACCATATATTTT. The encoded protein is CASSFLVTSSGNTIYF.

This clone has only a few counts. This chain connects TRBV19 to TRBJ1-5; D ambiguous. V lost 5 bases, J lost 2 bases, and 19 bases lay in between. CDR3 size: 17 residues. CDR1 and CDR2 (germline): LNHDA, SQIVND (reference sequence). CDR3 protein: CASSQAPPTGGNQPQHF. For the CDR3, the DNA is TGTGCCAGTAGTCAGGCCCCCCCAACGGGAGGCAATCAGCCCCAGCATTTT.

The chain uses TRBV5-1 and TRBJ1-1, with TRBD1 as a possible D gene (6 bases). This CDR3 is 14 amino acids long. Per the germline V gene, CDR1 is SGHRS and CDR2 is YFSETQ. V lost 3 bases to trimming and J lost 1 base, with 10 bases between them. The CDR3: CASSSGEGNTEAFF. The CDR3 bases are TGCGCCAGCAGCTCAGGGGAAGGGAACACTGAAGCTTTCTTT.

The chain has TRBV3-1 (or the pseudogene TRBV3-2) and TRBJ2-2; 12 nucleotides align to TRBD2. V was pared by 3 bases and J by 1 base, with 3 bases of the junction left unmatched. The CDR3 extends over 17 amino acids. Germline V gene data show CDR1 as LGHDT and CDR2 as YNNKEL (reference sequence). CDR3: CASSHLAGGRNTGELFF. The CDR3 nucleotides read TGTGCCAGCAGCCACCTAGCGGGGGGGCGGAACACCGGGGAGCTGTTTTTT.